This is a list of T cell receptor beta chains from one sample in a study of T cell repertoires in cytomegalovirus infection. MiXCR, applied by TCRdb to the reads, yields one record per CDR3 protein. The sample contains around 260,000 distinct CDR3 sequences, roughly 10% of which appear only once. Sequences were obtained from PBMCs. These receptor sequences come from a human donor in good health (CMV status not recorded). Some clones in this sample may be carry-over from other donors' samples. Each CDR3 is given with its conserved first and last residue. The D gene is left open where the match is weak. Clone size, where shown, is once, few, many, or a class for clones that have expanded.

CASSADRGLEPQHF,TGTGCCAGCAGTGCGGACAGGGGGCTAGAGCCCCAGCATTTT,TRBV6-6,.,TRBD1,14,TRBJ1-5
CSAQEPSGSYNEQFF,TGCAGTGCTCAAGAGCCTAGCGGGAGTTACAATGAGCAGTTCTTC,TRBV20-1,many,TRBD2,15,TRBJ2-1
CASSLITMGVGYTF,TGTGCCAGCAGCTTAATCACGATGGGCGTGGGCTACACCTTC,TRBV7-8,many,.,14,TRBJ1-2
CASSPGPTETQYF,TGTGCCAGCTCACCCGGACCAACGGAGACCCAGTACTTC,TRBV18,.,.,13,TRBJ2-5
CASRPGTPNQPQHF,TGTGCCAGCAGGCCCGGGACACCTAATCAGCCCCAGCATTTT,TRBV12-3/TRBV12-4,.,.,14,TRBJ1-5
CSAPRTSGSVYNEQFF,TGCAGTGCTCCGAGGACTAGCGGGAGTGTCTACAATGAGCAGTTCTTC,TRBV20-1,many,TRBD2,16,TRBJ2-1
CASSGGLNTEAFF,TGTGCCAGCAGCGGGGGGCTGAACACTGAAGCTTTCTTT,TRBV7-6,many,.,13,TRBJ1-1
CASSHAGDATDTQYF,TGTGCCAGCAGCCACGCCGGTGACGCCACAGATACGCAGTATTTT,TRBV7-2,many,.,15,TRBJ2-3
CASSRGSTGYTEAFF,TGTGCCAGCAGCAGGGGAAGTACGGGTTACACTGAAGCTTTCTTT,TRBV7-2,many,.,15,TRBJ1-1
CSVLAGASYEQYF,TGCAGCGTGCTAGCGGGAGCGAGCTACGAGCAGTACTTC,TRBV29-1,few,TRBD2,13,TRBJ2-7
CASSLSWGYGYTF,TGTGCCAGCAGTTTAAGTTGGGGCTATGGCTACACCTTC,TRBV28,few,.,13,TRBJ1-2
CASSLARASWETQYF,TGTGCCAGCAGCTTAGCGCGGGCTAGCTGGGAGACCCAGTACTTC,TRBV7-2,once,.,15,TRBJ2-5
CASSLVATGLNTEAFF,TGTGCCAGCAGCTTAGTCGCGACAGGATTGAACACTGAAGCTTTCTTT,TRBV7-9,few,.,16,TRBJ1-1
CASSLEGRVPSTDTQYF,TGTGCCAGCAGCTTAGAGGGCAGGGTCCCTAGCACAGATACGCAGTATTTT,TRBV7-2,many,.,17,TRBJ2-3
CASSLGGIADTQYF,TGTGCCAGCAGCTTGGGAGGGATCGCAGATACGCAGTATTTT,TRBV7-9,many,TRBD2,14,TRBJ2-3
CAWNSGANVLTF,TGTGCCTGGAACTCTGGGGCCAACGTCCTGACTTTC,TRBV30,many,.,12,TRBJ2-6
CASSVTGVSYEQYF,TGTGCCAGCAGTGTGACAGGGGTGTCCTACGAGCAGTACTTC,TRBV28,.,TRBD1,14,TRBJ2-7
CASSLASGAREQYF,TGTGCCAGCAGCTTAGCTAGTGGGGCACGGGAGCAGTACTTC,TRBV7-8,few,.,14,TRBJ2-7
CASSFGGSQGEQYF,TGTGCCAGCAGCTTTGGCGGGAGTCAGGGCGAGCAGTACTTC,TRBV7-6,many,TRBD2,14,TRBJ2-7
CASSSTGQGNSPLHF,TGTGCCAGCAGCTCCACCGGACAGGGGAATTCACCCCTCCACTTT,TRBV7-2,many,TRBD1,15,TRBJ1-6
CASSQSDQREYEQYF,TGTGCCAGCAGCCAATCGGACCAGCGGGAGTACGAGCAGTACTTC,TRBV14,many,TRBD2,15,TRBJ2-7
CASSQDMFRSGGREETQYF,TGTGCCAGCAGCCAAGATATGTTTAGGTCAGGCGGCCGGGAAGAGACCCAGTACTTC,TRBV4-2,many,.,19,TRBJ2-5
CASSRWGGAGDTQYF,TGTGCCAGCTCCCGCTGGGGGGGGGCCGGAGATACGCAGTATTTT,TRBV7-2,many,.,15,TRBJ2-3
CASSLSGTGGGSPLHF,TGTGCCAGCAGCTTGTCGGGGACAGGGGGCGGTTCACCCCTCCACTTT,TRBV7-2,many,TRBD1,16,TRBJ1-6
CASSRPGSNTGELFF,TGTGCCAGCAGTCGTCCCGGGTCGAACACCGGGGAGCTGTTTTTT,TRBV6-5,many,.,15,TRBJ2-2
CSANRVSYEQYF,TGCAGTGCTAACAGGGTATCCTACGAGCAGTACTTC,TRBV20-1,many,.,12,TRBJ2-7
CASSLAGWKLDNEQFF,TGTGCCAGCAGTCTAGCGGGGTGGAAACTTGACAATGAGCAGTTCTTC,TRBV7-2,many,TRBD2,16,TRBJ2-1
CASSTGLANTGELFF,TGTGCCTCCAGTACGGGACTAGCGAACACCGGGGAGCTGTTTTTT,TRBV19,few,TRBD2,15,TRBJ2-2
CSATEPGQGIYEQYF,TGCAGTGCCACCGAACCGGGACAGGGGATTTACGAGCAGTACTTC,TRBV20-1,.,TRBD1,15,TRBJ2-7
CASSFGRETQYF,TGTGCCAGCAGTTTCGGGAGGGAGACCCAGTACTTC,TRBV7-2,many,TRBD2,12,TRBJ2-5
CASSLGGRAGEQYF,TGTGCCAGCAGCCTTGGGGGGCGGGCGGGTGAGCAGTACTTC,TRBV28,many,.,14,TRBJ2-7
CASRTGTGVNSPLHF,TGTGCCAGCAGGACCGGGACAGGGGTGAATTCACCCCTCCACTTT,TRBV28,many,TRBD1,15,TRBJ1-6
CASSLGDSRGLAQYF,TGTGCCAGCAGCCTGGGAGACTCCCGCGGGCTGGCGCAGTATTTT,TRBV7-2,many,.,15,TRBJ2-3
CSARSQDRRNQPQHF,TGCAGTGCTAGATCTCAGGACAGGCGGAATCAGCCCCAGCATTTT,TRBV20-1,few,TRBD1,15,TRBJ1-5
CASDSSGSYNEQFF,TGTGCCTCGGACTCTAGCGGCTCCTACAATGAGCAGTTCTTC,TRBV30,few,TRBD2,14,TRBJ2-1
CATTKATNEKLFF,TGTGCCACCACCAAGGCGACTAATGAAAAACTGTTTTTT,TRBV15,.,.,13,TRBJ1-4
CSGQTSWDEQFF,TGCAGCGGCCAGACTAGCTGGGATGAGCAGTTCTTC,TRBV29-1,few,TRBD2,12,TRBJ2-1
CASSPPRAGGPSEQFF,TGTGCCAGCAGCCCCCCTAGGGCGGGGGGGCCTAGTGAGCAGTTCTTC,TRBV6-2/TRBV6-3,many,TRBD2,16,TRBJ2-1
CAGSSRTGGAETQYF,TGTGCCGGCAGCTCAAGGACAGGGGGCGCAGAGACCCAGTACTTC,TRBV7-6,many,TRBD1,15,TRBJ2-5
CASSLAGQGAPWRNTIYF,TGTGCCAGCAGCTTAGCGGGACAGGGGGCGCCGTGGAGAAACACCATATATTTT,TRBV7-2,many,TRBD1,18,TRBJ1-3
CASSLYMNTGELFF,TGTGCCAGTAGTCTCTACATGAACACCGGGGAGCTGTTTTTT,TRBV19,.,.,14,TRBJ2-2
CASSHLRDTLNMNTGELFF,TGTGCCAGCAGCCATCTCCGGGACACCCTGAATATGAACACCGGGGAGCTGTTTTTT,TRBV7-8,many,.,19,TRBJ2-2
CASSLASSYGYTF,TGTGCCAGCAGCTTAGCCAGCAGCTATGGCTACACCTTC,TRBV7-2,many,.,13,TRBJ1-2
CASSLDTGGRFTEAFF,TGTGCCAGCAGCTTGGACACGGGGGGAAGGTTCACTGAAGCTTTCTTT,TRBV5-4,few,.,16,TRBJ1-1
CASSQGRKNTEAFF,TGCGCCAGCAGCCAGGGACGGAAGAACACTGAAGCTTTCTTT,TRBV10-2,few,.,14,TRBJ1-1
CASTTTGVMLDTQYF,TGTGCCAGCACCACTACAGGGGTGATGTTAGATACGCAGTATTTT,TRBV5-6,many,TRBD1,15,TRBJ2-3
CSARVWDRGASGNTIYF,TGCAGTGCTAGAGTTTGGGACAGGGGTGCCTCTGGAAACACCATATATTTT,TRBV20-1,few,TRBD1,17,TRBJ1-3
CAWKLGQLAFF,TGTGCCTGGAAACTGGGACAGCTGGCTTTCTTT,TRBV30,.,TRBD1,11,TRBJ1-1
CASSLGQGGYEQYF,TGTGCCAGCAGCCTGGGACAGGGGGGCTACGAGCAGTACTTC,TRBV7-2,many,TRBD1,14,TRBJ2-7
CASSLLQGTYNEQFF,TGCGCCAGCAGCTTATTGCAGGGGACCTACAATGAGCAGTTCTTC,TRBV5-1,few,.,15,TRBJ2-1
CATRDRPYSADTQYF,TGCGCCACCAGGGACAGGCCATATTCTGCAGATACGCAGTATTTT,TRBV5-1,many,TRBD1,15,TRBJ2-3